A selection of T cell receptor beta chains follows, all from one sample in a study of T cells in Graves' hyperthyroidism and ophthalmopathy. TCRdb re-called the multiplex PCR reads through MiXCR, storing one row per CDR3 protein. The repertoire has more than 300,000 distinct CDR3 sequences, about 15% of them found once; the top ten carry approximately 25%. The sample taken for sequencing was blood. These receptor sequences come from a young woman with Graves' hyperthyroidism. Each CDR3 is given with its conserved first and last residue. The D gene is left open where the match is weak. Where a row states a size, it is once, few, many or the class of an expanded clone; other rows omit it.

V gene: TRBV2
clone size: -
D gene: -
J gene: TRBJ2-5
CDR3 protein: CASSEGAHETQYF
CDR3 DNA: TGTGCCAGCAGTGAAGGCGCCCATGAGACCCAGTACTTC

V gene: TRBV27
clone size: few
D gene: TRBD2
J gene: TRBJ2-7
CDR3 protein: CASSWTSGRDEQYF
CDR3 DNA: TGTGCCAGCAGTTGGACTAGCGGGCGGGACGAGCAGTACTTC

V gene: TRBV18
clone size: few
D gene: -
J gene: TRBJ2-6
CDR3 protein: CASSLWGNSAGANVLTF
CDR3 DNA: TGTGCCAGCTCACTTTGGGGAAACAGTGCTGGGGCCAACGTCCTGACTTTC

V gene: TRBV11-2
clone size: -
D gene: -
J gene: TRBJ1-1
CDR3 protein: CASSSKASQNTEAFF
CDR3 DNA: TGTGCCAGCAGCTCCAAGGCCTCCCAGAACACTGAAGCTTTCTTT

V gene: TRBV2
clone size: many
D gene: TRBD2
J gene: TRBJ2-3
CDR3 protein: CASSDRGTMGSLADTQYF
CDR3 DNA: TGTGCCAGCAGTGACAGAGGGACTATGGGGAGTCTCGCAGATACGCAGTATTTT

V gene: TRBV7-2
clone size: -
D gene: -
J gene: TRBJ2-5
CDR3 protein: CASSRQGGWETQYF
CDR3 DNA: TGTGCCAGCAGCAGACAGGGAGGCTGGGAGACCCAGTACTTC

V gene: TRBV20-1
clone size: many
D gene: -
J gene: TRBJ1-2
CDR3 protein: CSARAGKLMPWGYTF
CDR3 DNA: TGCAGTGCTAGAGCGGGCAAGTTAATGCCTTGGGGCTACACCTTC

V gene: TRBV11-2
clone size: many
D gene: -
J gene: TRBJ2-7
CDR3 protein: CASSGGFGREQYF
CDR3 DNA: TGTGCCAGCAGCGGGGGCTTTGGGAGGGAGCAGTACTTC

V gene: TRBV27
clone size: -
D gene: -
J gene: TRBJ2-3
CDR3 protein: CASSLFPPGASTDTQYF
CDR3 DNA: TGTGCCAGCAGTTTATTCCCCCCGGGGGCTAGCACAGATACGCAGTATTTT

V gene: TRBV28
clone size: few
D gene: -
J gene: TRBJ2-6
CDR3 protein: CAIGELGPGANVLTF
CDR3 DNA: TGTGCCATTGGGGAACTAGGGCCCGGGGCCAACGTCCTGACTTTC

V gene: TRBV6-1
clone size: few
D gene: TRBD1
J gene: TRBJ2-7
CDR3 protein: CASTNRRQGSYEQYF
CDR3 DNA: TGTGCCAGCACCAACCGGAGACAGGGTTCCTACGAGCAGTACTTC

V gene: TRBV29-1
clone size: many
D gene: TRBD2
J gene: TRBJ2-3
CDR3 protein: CSAPLAGGADTQYF
CDR3 DNA: TGCAGCGCACCGTTAGCGGGAGGTGCGGATACGCAGTATTTT

V gene: TRBV6-1
clone size: few
D gene: -
J gene: TRBJ2-5
CDR3 protein: CASSDIVRTLSQETQYF
CDR3 DNA: TGTGCCAGCAGTGATATCGTCAGAACCCTCTCCCAAGAGACCCAGTACTTC

V gene: TRBV5-5
clone size: -
D gene: TRBD1
J gene: TRBJ2-4
CDR3 protein: CASSHRQGPAKNIQYF
CDR3 DNA: TGTGCCAGCAGCCACCGACAGGGACCAGCCAAAAACATTCAGTACTTC

V gene: TRBV15
clone size: many
D gene: TRBD1
J gene: TRBJ1-5
CDR3 protein: CATSRRGPGQPQHF
CDR3 DNA: TGTGCCACCAGCCGCAGGGGGCCGGGTCAGCCCCAGCATTTT

V gene: TRBV10-3
clone size: once
D gene: -
J gene: TRBJ2-5
CDR3 protein: CAIKHEEETQYF
CDR3 DNA: TGTGCCATCAAGCATGAGGAAGAGACCCAGTACTTC